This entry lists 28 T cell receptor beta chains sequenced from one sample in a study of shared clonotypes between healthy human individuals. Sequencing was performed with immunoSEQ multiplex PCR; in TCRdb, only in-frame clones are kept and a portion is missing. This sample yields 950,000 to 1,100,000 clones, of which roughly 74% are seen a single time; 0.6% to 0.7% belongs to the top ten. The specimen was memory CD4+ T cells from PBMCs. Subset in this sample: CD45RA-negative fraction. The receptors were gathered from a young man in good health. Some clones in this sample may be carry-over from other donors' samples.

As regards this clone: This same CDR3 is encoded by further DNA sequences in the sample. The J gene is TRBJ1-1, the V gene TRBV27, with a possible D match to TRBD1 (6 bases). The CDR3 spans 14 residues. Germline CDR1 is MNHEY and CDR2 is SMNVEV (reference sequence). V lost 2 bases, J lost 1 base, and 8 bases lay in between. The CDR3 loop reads CASSLRGANTEAFF. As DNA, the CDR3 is TGTGCCAGCAGTTTAAGGGGGGCGAACACTGAAGCTTTCTTT.

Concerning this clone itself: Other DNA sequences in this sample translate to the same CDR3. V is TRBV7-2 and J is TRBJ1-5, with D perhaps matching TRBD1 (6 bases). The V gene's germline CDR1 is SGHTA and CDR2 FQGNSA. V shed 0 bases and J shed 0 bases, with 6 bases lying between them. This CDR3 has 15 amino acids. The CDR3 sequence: CASSLARGSNQPQHF. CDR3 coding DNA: TGTGCCAGCAGCTTAGCCAGGGGTAGCAATCAGCCCCAGCATTTT.

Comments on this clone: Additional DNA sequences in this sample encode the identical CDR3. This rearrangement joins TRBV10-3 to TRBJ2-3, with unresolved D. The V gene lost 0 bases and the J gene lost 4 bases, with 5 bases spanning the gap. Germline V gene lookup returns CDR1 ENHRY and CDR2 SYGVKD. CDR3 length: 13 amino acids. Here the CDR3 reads CAISESGSDTQYF. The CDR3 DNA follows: TGTGCCATCAGTGAGTCAGGGTCAGATACGCAGTATTTT.

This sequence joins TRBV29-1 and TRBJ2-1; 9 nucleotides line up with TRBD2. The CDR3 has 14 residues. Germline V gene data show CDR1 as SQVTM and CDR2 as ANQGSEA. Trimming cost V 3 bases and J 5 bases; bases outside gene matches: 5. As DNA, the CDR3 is TGCAGCGTTGACGTGGTAGCGGGAGACAATGAGCAGTTCTTC. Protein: CSVDVVAGDNEQFF.

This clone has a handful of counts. DNA for the CDR3: TGTGCCAGCAGTGTTGGGGGGATCTATGGCTACACCTTC. Amino acid sequence: CASSVGGIYGYTF. The chain has TRBV2 and TRBJ1-2; possibly TRBD1 for D (5 bases). V was trimmed by 4 bases and J by 4 bases, leaving 10 bases between them. The CDR3 runs 13 residues. Germline loops: CDR1 SNHLY, CDR2 FYNNEI.

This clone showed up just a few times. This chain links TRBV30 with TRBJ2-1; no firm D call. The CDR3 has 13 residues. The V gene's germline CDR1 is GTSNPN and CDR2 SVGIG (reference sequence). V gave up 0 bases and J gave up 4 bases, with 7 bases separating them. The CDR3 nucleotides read TGTGCCTGGAGTGTCAGCCGGTACAATGAGCAGTTCTTC. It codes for CAWSVSRYNEQFF.

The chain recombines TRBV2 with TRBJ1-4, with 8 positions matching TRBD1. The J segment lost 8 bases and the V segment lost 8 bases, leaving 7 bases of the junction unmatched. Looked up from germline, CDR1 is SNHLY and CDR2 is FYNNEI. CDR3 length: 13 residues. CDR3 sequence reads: CASGQGVWEKLFF. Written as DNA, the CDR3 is TGTGCCAGCGGACAGGGTGTGTGGGAAAAACTGTTTTTT.

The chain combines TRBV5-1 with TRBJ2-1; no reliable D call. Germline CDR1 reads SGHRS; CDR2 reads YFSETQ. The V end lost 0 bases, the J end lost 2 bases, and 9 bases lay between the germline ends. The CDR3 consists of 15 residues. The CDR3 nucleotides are TGCGCCAGCAGCTTGGGTTCGGAGACCTACAATGAGCAGTTCTTC. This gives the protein CASSLGSETYNEQFF.

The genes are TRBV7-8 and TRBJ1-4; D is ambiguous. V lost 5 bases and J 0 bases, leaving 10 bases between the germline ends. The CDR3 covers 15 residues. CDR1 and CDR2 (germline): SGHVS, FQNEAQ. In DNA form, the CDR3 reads TGTGCCAGCAGCCATAGGAGGGCAACTAATGAAAAACTGTTTTTT. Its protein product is CASSHRRATNEKLFF. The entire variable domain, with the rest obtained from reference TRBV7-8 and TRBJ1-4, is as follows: GAGVSQSPRYKVAKRGQDVALRCDPISGHVSLFWYQQALGQGPEFLTYFQNEAQLDKSGLPSDRFFAERPEGSVSTLKIQRTQQEDSAVYLCASSHRRATNEKLFFGSGTQLSVL.

In nucleotides, the CDR3 is TGTGCCAGCAGCGTCTCCACCGGACTAGCGGGAGGGTCGGACGAGCAGTTCTTC. The encoded protein is CASSVSTGLAGGSDEQFF. The chain recombines TRBV11-3 with TRBJ2-1; TRBD2 matches 15 bases. Germline V gene lookup returns CDR1 SGHNT and CDR2 YENEEA. This CDR3 is 18 amino acids long. V was clipped by 5 bases and J by 10 bases; unmatched bases: 15.

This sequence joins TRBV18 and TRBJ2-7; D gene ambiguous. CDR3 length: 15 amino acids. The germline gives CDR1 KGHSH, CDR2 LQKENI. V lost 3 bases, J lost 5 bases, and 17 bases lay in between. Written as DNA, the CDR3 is TGTGCCAGCTCACCTTCCGGGTATGGTATAAACGAGCAGTACTTC. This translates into CASSPSGYGINEQYF.

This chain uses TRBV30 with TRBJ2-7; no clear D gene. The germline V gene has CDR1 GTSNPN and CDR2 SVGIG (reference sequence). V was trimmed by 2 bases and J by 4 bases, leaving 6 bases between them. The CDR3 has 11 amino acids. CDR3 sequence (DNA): TGTGCCTGGAGTTCCCCTTACGAGCAGTACTTC. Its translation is CAWSSPYEQYF.

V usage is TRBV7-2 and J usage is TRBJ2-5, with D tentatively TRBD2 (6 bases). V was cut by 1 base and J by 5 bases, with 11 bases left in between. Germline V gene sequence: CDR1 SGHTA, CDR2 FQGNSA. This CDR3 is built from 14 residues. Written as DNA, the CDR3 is TGTGCCAGCAGCTTAGGAGGGACTTACGAGACCCAGTACTTC. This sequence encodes CASSLGGTYETQYF.

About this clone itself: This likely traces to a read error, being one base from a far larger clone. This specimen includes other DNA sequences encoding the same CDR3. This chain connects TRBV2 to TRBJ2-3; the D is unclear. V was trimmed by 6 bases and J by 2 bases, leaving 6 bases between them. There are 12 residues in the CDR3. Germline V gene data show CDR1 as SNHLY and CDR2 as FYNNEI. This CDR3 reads CASSGDTDTQYF. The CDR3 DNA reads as TGTGCCAGCAGCGGAGACACAGATACGCAGTATTTT. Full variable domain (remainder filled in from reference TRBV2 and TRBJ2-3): EPEVTQTPSHQVTQMGQEVILRCVPISNHLYFYWYRQILGQKVEFLVSFYNNEISEKSEIFDDQFSVERPDGSNFTLKIRSTKLEDSAMYFCASSGDTDTQYFGPGTRLTVL.

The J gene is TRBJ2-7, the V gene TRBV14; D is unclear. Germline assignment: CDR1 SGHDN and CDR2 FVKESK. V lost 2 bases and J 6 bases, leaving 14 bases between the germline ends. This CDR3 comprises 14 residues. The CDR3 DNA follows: TGTGCCAGCAGCCAACAAAGAGGCCCTCTCGAGCAGTACTTC. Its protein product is CASSQQRGPLEQYF.

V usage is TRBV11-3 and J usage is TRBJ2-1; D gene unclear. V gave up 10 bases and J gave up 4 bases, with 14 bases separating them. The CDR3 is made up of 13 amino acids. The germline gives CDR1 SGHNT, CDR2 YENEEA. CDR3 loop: CATSTGVYNEQFF. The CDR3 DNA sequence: TGTGCCACCTCCACTGGGGTATACAATGAGCAGTTCTTC.

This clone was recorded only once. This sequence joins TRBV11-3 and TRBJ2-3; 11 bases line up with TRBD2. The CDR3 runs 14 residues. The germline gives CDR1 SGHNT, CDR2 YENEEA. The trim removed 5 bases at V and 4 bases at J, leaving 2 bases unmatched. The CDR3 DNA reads TGTGCCAGCAGCCGTAGCGGGGGGGCAGATACGCAGTATTTT. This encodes CASSRSGGADTQYF.

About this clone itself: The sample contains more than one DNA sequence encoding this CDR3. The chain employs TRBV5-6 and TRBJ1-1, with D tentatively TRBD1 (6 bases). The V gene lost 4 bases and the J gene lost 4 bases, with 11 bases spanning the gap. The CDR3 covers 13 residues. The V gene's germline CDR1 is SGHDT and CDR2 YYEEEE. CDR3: CASSLRGRTEAFF. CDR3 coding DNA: TGTGCCAGCAGCCTCAGGGGTCGCACTGAAGCTTTCTTT.

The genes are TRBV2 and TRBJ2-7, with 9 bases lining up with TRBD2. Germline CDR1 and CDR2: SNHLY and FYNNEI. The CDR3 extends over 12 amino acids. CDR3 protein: CGSGGRWGEQYF. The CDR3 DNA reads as TGTGGAAGCGGGGGGCGATGGGGCGAGCAGTACTTC.

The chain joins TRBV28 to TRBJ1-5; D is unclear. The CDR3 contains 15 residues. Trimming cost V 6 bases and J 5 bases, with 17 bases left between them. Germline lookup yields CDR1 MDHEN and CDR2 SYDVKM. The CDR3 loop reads CASSGYVAGHQPQHF. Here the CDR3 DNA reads TGTGCCAGCAGCGGTTATGTGGCAGGCCATCAGCCCCAGCATTTT.

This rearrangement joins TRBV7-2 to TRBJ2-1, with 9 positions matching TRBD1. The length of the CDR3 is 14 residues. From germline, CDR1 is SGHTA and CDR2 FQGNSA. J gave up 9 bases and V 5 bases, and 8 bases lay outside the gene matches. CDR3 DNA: TGTGCCAGCAGCCTACACAGGGGGCCGGGTGAGCAGTTCTTC. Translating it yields CASSLHRGPGEQFF.

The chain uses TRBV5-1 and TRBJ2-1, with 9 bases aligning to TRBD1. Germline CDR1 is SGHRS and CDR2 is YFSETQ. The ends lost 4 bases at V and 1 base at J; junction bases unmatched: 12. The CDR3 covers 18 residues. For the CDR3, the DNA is TGCGCCAGCAGCCCGGTCGGGACAGGGAAAATTTCCTACAATGAGCAGTTCTTC. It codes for CASSPVGTGKISYNEQFF. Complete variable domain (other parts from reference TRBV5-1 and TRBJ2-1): KAGVTQTPRYLIKTRGQQVTLSCSPISGHRSVSWYQQTPGQGLQFLFEYFSETQRNKGNFPGRFSGRQFSNSRSEMNVSTLELGDSALYLCASSPVGTGKISYNEQFFGPGTRLTVL.

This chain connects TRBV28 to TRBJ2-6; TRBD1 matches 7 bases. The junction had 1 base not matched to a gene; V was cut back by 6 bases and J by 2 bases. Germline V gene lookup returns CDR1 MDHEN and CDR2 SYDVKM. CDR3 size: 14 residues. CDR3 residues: CASRRGPGANVLTF. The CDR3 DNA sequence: TGTGCCAGCAGAAGGGGGCCTGGGGCCAACGTCCTGACTTTC.

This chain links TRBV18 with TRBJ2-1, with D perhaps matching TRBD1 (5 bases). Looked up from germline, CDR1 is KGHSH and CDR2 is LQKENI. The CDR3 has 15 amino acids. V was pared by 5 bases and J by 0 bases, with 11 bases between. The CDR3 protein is CASSTSQGSYNEQFF. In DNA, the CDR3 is TGTGCCAGCTCAACCAGCCAGGGCTCCTACAATGAGCAGTTCTTC.

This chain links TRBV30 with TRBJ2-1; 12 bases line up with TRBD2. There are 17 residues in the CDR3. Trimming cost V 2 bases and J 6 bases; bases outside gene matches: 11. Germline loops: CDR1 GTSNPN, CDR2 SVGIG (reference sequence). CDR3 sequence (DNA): TGTGCCTGGAGTCCCGGGACTAGCGGGTGGGTGCGCAATGAGCAGTTCTTC. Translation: CAWSPGTSGWVRNEQFF.

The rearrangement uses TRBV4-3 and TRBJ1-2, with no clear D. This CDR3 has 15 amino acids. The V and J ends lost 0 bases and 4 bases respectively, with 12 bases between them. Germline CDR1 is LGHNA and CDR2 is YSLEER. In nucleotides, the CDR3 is TGCGCCAGCAGCCAAGATTCGAGGGTTGGCTATGGCTACACCTTC. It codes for CASSQDSRVGYGYTF.

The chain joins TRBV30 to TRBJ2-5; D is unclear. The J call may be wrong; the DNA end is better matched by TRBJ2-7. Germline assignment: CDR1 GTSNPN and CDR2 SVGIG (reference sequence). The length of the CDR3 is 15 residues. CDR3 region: CAWSLFGRTRYEQYF. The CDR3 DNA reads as TGTGCCTGGAGTTTGTTTGGCAGAACCCGCTACGAGCAGTACTTC.

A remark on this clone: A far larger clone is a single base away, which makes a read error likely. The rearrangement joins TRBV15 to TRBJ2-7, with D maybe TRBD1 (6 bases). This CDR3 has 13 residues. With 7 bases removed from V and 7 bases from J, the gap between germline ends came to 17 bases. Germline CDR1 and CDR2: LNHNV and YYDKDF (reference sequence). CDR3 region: CATNHTGTGEQYF. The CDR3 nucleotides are TGTGCCACCAACCACACAGGGACCGGGGAGCAGTACTTC.